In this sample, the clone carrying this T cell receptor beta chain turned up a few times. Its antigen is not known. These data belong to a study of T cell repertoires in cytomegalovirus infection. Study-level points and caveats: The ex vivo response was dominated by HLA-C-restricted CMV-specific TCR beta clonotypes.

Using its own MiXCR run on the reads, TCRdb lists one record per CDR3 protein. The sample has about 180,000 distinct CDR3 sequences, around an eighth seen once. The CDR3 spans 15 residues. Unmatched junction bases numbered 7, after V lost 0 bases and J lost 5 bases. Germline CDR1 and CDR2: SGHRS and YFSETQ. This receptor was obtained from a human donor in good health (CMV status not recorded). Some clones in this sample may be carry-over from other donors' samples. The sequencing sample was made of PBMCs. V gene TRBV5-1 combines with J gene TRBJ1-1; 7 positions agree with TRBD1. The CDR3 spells CASSLEAGGKTEAFF. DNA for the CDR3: TGCGCCAGCAGCTTGGAGGCAGGGGGAAAGACTGAAGCTTTCTTT.